One TCR beta chain is described in this entry. Germline V gives CDR1 SGHRS, CDR2 YFSETQ. The CDR3 runs to 15 residues. The V end lost 3 bases, the J end lost 4 bases, and 16 bases lay between the germline ends. Per the authors' pipeline: Amplification of reference gene primers was used by the study to estimate nucleated cell counts. The protocol was immunoSEQ multiplex PCR, while the TCRdb copy is restricted to in-frame clones and leaves out a portion. For V, J and clone size, that table is used; D and trimming come from the DNA. The sample lists around 700,000 clones; just under 90% were seen once. The data originate from a study of blood T cell repertoires in COVID-19. About the research overall: Donors in the United States, Italy and Spain gave samples during acute or convalescent COVID-19. PBMCs, B-cell-depleted T cells, or T cells were the source of the cDNA or gDNA that made up the material.

The source material was peripheral blood. This sequence joins TRBV5-1 and TRBJ1-1; no firm D call. The source is a woman in her late teens or twenties with acute or convalescent COVID-19. CDR3 in DNA: TGCGCCAGCAGCTCAATGACCTCGGGGAGCACTGAAGCTTTCTTT. Its translation: CASSSMTSGSTEAFF.